The 23 T cell receptor beta chains reported below all come from one sample, sequenced in a study of shared clonotypes between healthy human individuals. Assay: immunoSEQ multiplex PCR; the TCRdb copy retains only in-frame clones and omits some. The sample carries some 500,000 clones, 96% recorded once. Sequenced material: naive CD4+ T cells sorted from blood. Subset reported: CD45RA+ positively selected. The receptors here all came from a young woman in good health.

The J gene is TRBJ1-1, the V gene TRBV5-1; no clear D gene. The germline gives CDR1 SGHRS, CDR2 YFSETQ. The CDR3 covers 13 residues. Trimming pared 5 bases from V and 7 bases from J, leaving 15 bases between. In DNA, the CDR3 is TGCGCCAGCAGAAAGGAGGCCCGCCTTGAAGCTTTCTTT. Its translation: CASRKEARLEAFF.

J is TRBJ2-5 and V is TRBV27, with 8 bases matching TRBD2. The J call may be in error: the DNA end matches TRBJ2-7 better. The CDR3 covers 13 residues. CDR1 MNHEY and CDR2 SMNVEV come from the germline V gene (reference sequence). The CDR3 DNA follows: TGTGCCACCTCGAGCGGGAGATCCTACGAGCAGTACTTC. This sequence encodes CATSSGRSYEQYF.

The chain combines TRBV11-2 with TRBJ2-4, with D perhaps TRBD1 (5 bases). The CDR3 runs to 15 residues. V was pared by 2 bases and J by 0 bases, with 8 bases between. CDR1 is SGHAT, CDR2 FQNNGV, per germline. The chain's CDR3 is CASSLQGLAKNIQYF. In nucleotides, the CDR3 is TGTGCCAGCAGCTTACAGGGTCTAGCCAAAAACATTCAGTACTTC.

The rearrangement links TRBV19 to TRBJ1-5; no clear D gene. V shed 3 bases and J shed 0 bases, with 21 bases lying between them. CDR1 LNHDA and CDR2 SQIVND come from the germline V gene (reference sequence). CDR3 length: 19 amino acids. This CDR3 is CASSMRGKYMINSNQPQHF. CDR3 in DNA: TGTGCCAGTAGTATGAGAGGGAAATACATGATTAATAGCAATCAGCCCCAGCATTTT.

This chain joins TRBV23-1 and TRBJ1-1; TRBD1 matches at 10 bases. TRBV23-1 is assigned to the ORF class and has an uncertain function. With 4 bases clipped from V and 3 bases from J, the junction kept 5 bases outside the gene matches. CDR3 size: 15 residues. CDR3 amino acids: CASSPTGGPHTEAFF. CDR3 nucleotide sequence: TGCGCCAGCAGTCCGACAGGGGGCCCCCACACTGAAGCTTTCTTT.

The V call is TRBV10-1, the J call TRBJ1-1, with D uncertain. Germline V gene data show CDR1 as WNHNN and CDR2 as SYGVQD (reference sequence). V was cut by 4 bases and J by 4 bases, with 7 bases left in between. The CDR3 is 12 residues long. This chain's CDR3 is CASSGVGTEAFF. Here the CDR3 DNA reads TGCGCCAGCAGTGGAGTGGGCACTGAAGCTTTCTTT.

This chain joins TRBV25-1 and TRBJ1-2; TRBD1 is a possible D gene (5 bases). CDR1 and CDR2 from the germline V gene are MGHDK and SYGVNS. This CDR3 has 13 residues. V shed 8 bases and J shed 3 bases, with 13 bases lying between them. The CDR3 spells CASFSGFDYGYTF. In DNA, the CDR3 is TGTGCCAGCTTCTCAGGGTTTGACTATGGCTACACCTTC.

The chain combines TRBV28 with TRBJ1-2; D uncertain. This CDR3 has 13 amino acids. Trimming took 4 bases from V and 6 from J, leaving 12 bases between them. Germline V gives CDR1 MDHEN, CDR2 SYDVKM. CDR3 protein: CASSYTLLDGYTF. The CDR3 DNA reads TGTGCCAGCAGTTACACCTTACTTGATGGCTACACCTTC.

V usage is TRBV5-1 and J usage is TRBJ2-4, with TRBD2 identical over 11 bases. This CDR3 is 17 amino acids long. The V gene's germline CDR1 is SGHRS and CDR2 YFSETQ. V trimming: 0 bases; J trimming: 8 bases; junction bases outside the gene matches: 10. CDR3 protein: CASSLGLAGGRGDIQYF. DNA of the CDR3: TGCGCCAGCAGCTTGGGCCTAGCGGGAGGCCGTGGGGACATTCAGTACTTC.

The chain employs TRBV13 and TRBJ2-7; D not resolved. V lost 2 bases, J lost 3 bases, and 11 bases lay in between. The CDR3 has 14 amino acids. The germline V gene encodes CDR1 PRHDT and CDR2 FYEKMQ (reference sequence). CDR3 in amino acids: CASSLNAPYYEQYF. The CDR3, as DNA: TGTGCCAGCAGCTTAAACGCCCCGTACTACGAGCAGTACTTC.

The rearrangement links TRBV13 to TRBJ2-6; D is unclear. The V gene lost 0 bases and the J gene lost 2 bases, with 5 bases spanning the gap. The CDR3 totals 15 residues. Germline CDR1 PRHDT, CDR2 FYEKMQ (reference sequence). CDR3 in amino acids: CASSLGRTGANVLTF. The DNA of the CDR3 is TGTGCCAGCAGCTTAGGGCGAACTGGGGCCAACGTCCTGACTTTC.

CDR3 amino acids: CASSPQRGEKLFF. DNA of the CDR3: TGTGCCAGCTCACCCCAACGAGGTGAAAAACTGTTTTTT. V and J are TRBV18 and TRBJ1-4; D is unclear. Trimming took 3 bases from V and 7 from J, leaving 9 bases between them. CDR1 and CDR2 from the germline V gene are KGHSH and LQKENI. The CDR3 length is 13 residues.

This clone was found once. The CDR3 sequence is CASSTSGRYDEQYF. The CDR3 nucleotides read TGTGCCAGCAGTACTAGCGGGAGGTACGACGAGCAGTACTTC. The genes are TRBV28 and TRBJ2-7; 12 bases match TRBD2. Germline V lookup: CDR1 MDHEN, CDR2 SYDVKM. The trim removed 5 bases at V and 5 bases at J, leaving 4 bases unmatched. CDR3 length equals 14 residues.

The chain is built from TRBV7-7 and TRBJ1-4; maybe TRBD1 (6 bases). Trimming pared 7 bases from V and 7 bases from J, leaving 25 bases between. Germline V gene sequence: CDR1 SSHAT, CDR2 FNYEAQ (reference sequence). The CDR3 consists of 17 residues. CDR3 in amino acids: CASNTYPIDRILEKLFF. The CDR3 DNA is TGTGCCAGCAACACATATCCAATCGACAGGATCCTTGAAAAACTGTTTTTT.

The CDR3 sequence: CASRFGLQGSANIQYF. DNA for the CDR3: TGCGCCAGCAGATTTGGCCTACAGGGTTCGGCAAACATTCAGTACTTC. The J gene is TRBJ2-4, the V gene TRBV5-1, with D maybe TRBD1 (6 bases). The CDR3 has 16 residues. From germline, CDR1 is SGHRS and CDR2 YFSETQ. V lost 5 bases, J lost 6 bases, and 21 bases lay in between.

The rearrangement joins TRBV2 to TRBJ2-7; D remains unclear. Germline lookup yields CDR1 SNHLY and CDR2 FYNNEI. The CDR3 has 13 residues. Between the trimmed V and J ends, which lost 4 bases and 2 bases, there was a span of 9 bases. The CDR3 here is CASSVQRPYEQYF. CDR3 sequence (DNA): TGTGCCAGCAGTGTACAGCGTCCCTACGAGCAGTACTTC.

This sequence joins TRBV4-1 and TRBJ2-2, with no clear D. Germline lookup yields CDR1 MGHRA and CDR2 YSYEKL. V was clipped by 4 bases and J by 1 base, with 13 bases between them. The CDR3 loop spans 16 amino acids. Written as DNA, the CDR3 is TGCGCCAGCAGCCTAGGTCCCCCGGGGAACACCGGGGAGCTGTTTTTT. Translating gives CASSLGPPGNTGELFF.

The J gene is TRBJ2-2, the V gene TRBV28; tentatively, D is TRBD1 (6 bases). The germline V gene encodes CDR1 MDHEN and CDR2 SYDVKM. V was trimmed by 3 bases and J by 7 bases, leaving 15 bases between them. The CDR3 has 15 amino acids. The CDR3 sequence: CASSFGTGQSGELFF. The CDR3 nucleotides are TGTGCCAGCAGTTTCGGAACAGGGCAGAGCGGGGAGCTGTTTTTT.

This sequence joins TRBV19 and TRBJ2-2, with D maybe TRBD2 (5 bases). Germline lookup yields CDR1 LNHDA and CDR2 SQIVND (reference sequence). This CDR3 spans 14 amino acids. The germline V and J ends were trimmed by 7 bases and 2 bases, with 11 bases remaining between them. The DNA of the CDR3 is TGTGCCAGTAACCCTAGCAGTAACACCGGGGAGCTGTTTTTT. Translated: CASNPSSNTGELFF.

CDR3 residues: CASSYSGDGGFGYTF. CDR3 in DNA: TGTGCCAGCAGTTACTCGGGGGACGGGGGGTTTGGCTACACCTTC. The V call is TRBV6-5, the J call TRBJ1-2; possible D gene TRBD1, 5 bases. The CDR3 contains 15 residues. Trimming shortened V by 0 bases and J by 7 bases, and 15 bases separated the two germline ends. Germline V gene data show CDR1 as MNHEY and CDR2 as SVGAGI.

The rearrangement links TRBV6-6 to TRBJ1-2; no reliable D call. Germline CDR1 is MNHNY and CDR2 is SVGAGI (reference sequence). The CDR3 is 13 amino acids. V lost 6 bases to trimming and J lost 4 bases, with 12 bases between them. In DNA, the CDR3 is TGTGCCAGCAGAATAGGGTCGCTCTATGGCTACACCTTC. This encodes CASRIGSLYGYTF.

V gene TRBV9 combines with J gene TRBJ2-3; perhaps TRBD2 as D (6 bases). Germline V gene sequence: CDR1 SGDLS, CDR2 YYNGEE. Trimming cost V 3 bases and J 0 bases, with 11 bases left between them. This CDR3 contains 15 residues. Here the CDR3 reads CASSGSGDSTDTQYF. As DNA, the CDR3 is TGTGCCAGCAGCGGTAGCGGAGATAGCACAGATACGCAGTATTTT.

V is TRBV7-9 and J is TRBJ1-1; D uncertain. The CDR3 totals 13 residues. The germline CDR1 and CDR2 sequences are SEHNR and FQNEAQ (reference sequence). The V end was cut by 6 bases, the J end by 6 bases, with 14 bases between. CDR3 DNA: TGTGCCAGCAGTTCCCGTGGAGGCGCTGAAGCTTTCTTT. Amino acid sequence: CASSSRGGAEAFF. The full variable domain, completed using reference TRBV7-9 and TRBJ1-1, is DTGVSQNPRHKITKRGQNVTFRCDPISEHNRLYWYRQTLGQGPEFLTYFQNEAQLEKSRLLSDRFSAERPKGSFSTLEIQRTEQGDSAMYLCASSSRGGAEAFFGQGTRLTVV.